The rows below give T cell receptor beta chains drawn from one sample of a study of T cells after yellow fever vaccination. TCRdb used MiXCR to reprocess the 5' RACE reads, holding one entry per CDR3 protein. The sample yields a few hundred thousand distinct CDR3 sequences, around 8.1% seen once. The specimen was PBMCs, collected about 41 days after the first yellow fever vaccination. Source of these receptors: a man between 18 and 35 years old who received the YFV17D yellow fever vaccine. The CDR3 runs from the conserved cysteine through the conserved F or W. The D gene is left open where the match is weak. The listing skips clone size in some rows; elsewhere it reads once, few, many or a size class.

clone size: .; CDR3 length: 14; V gene: TRBV7-9; D gene: .; J gene: TRBJ2-3; CDR3 protein: CASSPSPGGDTQYF; CDR3 DNA: TGTGCCAGCAGCCCATCACCGGGTGGAGATACGCAGTATTTT
clone size: .; CDR3 length: 11; V gene: TRBV18; D gene: .; J gene: TRBJ2-3; CDR3 protein: CASSPEDTQYF; CDR3 DNA: TGTGCCAGCTCACCGGAAGATACGCAGTATTTT
clone size: few; CDR3 length: 12; V gene: TRBV5-6; D gene: .; J gene: TRBJ2-7; CDR3 protein: CASSLFRDEQYF; CDR3 DNA: TGTGCCAGCAGCTTGTTCAGGGACGAGCAGTACTTC
clone size: .; CDR3 length: 15; V gene: TRBV5-3; D gene: TRBD1; J gene: TRBJ1-1; CDR3 protein: CARSLAGGWPTEAFF; CDR3 DNA: TGTGCCAGAAGCTTGGCAGGGGGCTGGCCCACTGAAGCTTTCTTT
clone size: .; CDR3 length: 15; V gene: TRBV5-5; D gene: .; J gene: TRBJ2-3; CDR3 protein: CASSPQGRFADTQYF; CDR3 DNA: TGTGCCAGCAGCCCCCAGGGTAGGTTCGCAGATACGCAGTATTTT
clone size: many; CDR3 length: 14; V gene: TRBV7-9; D gene: TRBD1; J gene: TRBJ1-2; CDR3 protein: CASSLGGTDYGYTF; CDR3 DNA: TGTGCCAGCAGCTTAGGGGGGACAGACTATGGCTACACCTTC
clone size: few; CDR3 length: 14; V gene: TRBV29-1; D gene: .; J gene: TRBJ1-2; CDR3 protein: CSVEEDEGVNGYTF; CDR3 DNA: TGCAGCGTTGAAGAAGACGAGGGAGTCAATGGCTACACCTTC
clone size: few; CDR3 length: 14; V gene: TRBV5-1; D gene: .; J gene: TRBJ1-2; CDR3 protein: CASSPGVVYYGYTF; CDR3 DNA: TGCGCCAGCAGCCCAGGGGTGGTTTACTATGGCTACACCTTC
clone size: few; CDR3 length: 14; V gene: TRBV5-1; D gene: .; J gene: TRBJ2-7; CDR3 protein: CASSLEGVTYEQYF; CDR3 DNA: TGCGCCAGCAGCTTGGAGGGCGTAACCTACGAGCAGTACTTC
clone size: many; CDR3 length: 14; V gene: TRBV29-1; D gene: .; J gene: TRBJ1-4; CDR3 protein: CSVLKPQERGKLFF; CDR3 DNA: TGCAGCGTTCTGAAACCACAGGAAAGGGGAAAACTGTTTTTT
clone size: few; CDR3 length: 16; V gene: TRBV18; D gene: .; J gene: TRBJ1-3; CDR3 protein: CASSPGRVETGNTIYF; CDR3 DNA: TGTGCCAGCTCACCTGGACGCGTGGAGACTGGAAACACCATATATTTT
clone size: .; CDR3 length: 17; V gene: TRBV7-9; D gene: .; J gene: TRBJ2-1; CDR3 protein: CASSSPGGGPGYDEQFF; CDR3 DNA: TGTGCCAGCAGCTCCCCCGGCGGAGGACCGGGCTACGATGAGCAGTTCTTC
clone size: few; CDR3 length: 16; V gene: TRBV18; D gene: TRBD1; J gene: TRBJ1-1; CDR3 protein: CASSLRGPPMNTEAFF; CDR3 DNA: TGTGCCAGCTCGCTCAGGGGGCCTCCTATGAACACTGAAGCTTTCTTT
clone size: many; CDR3 length: 14; V gene: TRBV11-3; D gene: TRBD2; J gene: TRBJ2-1; CDR3 protein: CASSPGGNYNEQFF; CDR3 DNA: TGTGCCAGCTCCCCCGGGGGGAACTACAATGAGCAGTTCTTC
clone size: few; CDR3 length: 11; V gene: TRBV29-1; D gene: .; J gene: TRBJ2-5; CDR3 protein: CSGGEWETQYF; CDR3 DNA: TGCAGCGGAGGGGAGTGGGAGACCCAGTACTTC
clone size: .; CDR3 length: 15; V gene: TRBV12-3/TRBV12-4; D gene: .; J gene: TRBJ1-5; CDR3 protein: CASSLRDGVNQPQHF; CDR3 DNA: TGTGCCAGCAGTTTAAGGGACGGGGTCAATCAGCCCCAGCATTTT
clone size: .; CDR3 length: 15; V gene: TRBV5-1; D gene: .; J gene: TRBJ2-1; CDR3 protein: CASSFGGAQYNEQFF; CDR3 DNA: TGCGCCAGCAGCTTCGGCGGGGCCCAATACAATGAGCAGTTCTTC
clone size: many; CDR3 length: 16; V gene: TRBV15; D gene: TRBD1; J gene: TRBJ2-3; CDR3 protein: CATSRGTGRIADTQYF; CDR3 DNA: TGTGCCACCAGCAGAGGGACAGGGCGGATTGCAGATACGCAGTATTTT
clone size: few; CDR3 length: 16; V gene: TRBV20-1; D gene: TRBD1; J gene: TRBJ1-2; CDR3 protein: CSAGRTQGALDYGYTF; CDR3 DNA: TGCAGTGCTGGCCGTACTCAGGGGGCGCTGGATTATGGCTACACCTTC
clone size: many; CDR3 length: 12; V gene: TRBV6-6; D gene: .; J gene: TRBJ1-1; CDR3 protein: CASSYQNTEAFF; CDR3 DNA: TGTGCCAGCAGTTATCAGAACACTGAAGCTTTCTTT
clone size: .; CDR3 length: 13; V gene: TRBV20-1; D gene: .; J gene: TRBJ1-5; CDR3 protein: CSARETGFQPQHF; CDR3 DNA: TGCAGTGCTAGGGAAACAGGATTCCAGCCCCAGCATTTT
clone size: many; CDR3 length: 16; V gene: TRBV20-1; D gene: TRBD2; J gene: TRBJ2-5; CDR3 protein: CSARDRRGGYQETQYF; CDR3 DNA: TGCAGTGCTAGAGATCGGCGGGGGGGGTACCAAGAGACCCAGTACTTC
clone size: .; CDR3 length: 15; V gene: TRBV7-8; D gene: .; J gene: TRBJ1-2; CDR3 protein: CASSLGTARKGGYTF; CDR3 DNA: TGTGCCAGCAGCTTAGGGACAGCCCGAAAGGGCGGCTACACCTTC
clone size: many; CDR3 length: 14; V gene: TRBV18; D gene: .; J gene: TRBJ2-3; CDR3 protein: CASSPGGGTDTQYF; CDR3 DNA: TGTGCCAGCTCACCAGGGGGCGGCACAGATACGCAGTATTTT
clone size: .; CDR3 length: 14; V gene: TRBV11-2; D gene: .; J gene: TRBJ2-3; CDR3 protein: CASSGQLSTDTQYF; CDR3 DNA: TGTGCCAGCAGCGGACAGCTCAGCACAGATACGCAGTATTTT
clone size: few; CDR3 length: 15; V gene: TRBV4-3; D gene: .; J gene: TRBJ1-6; CDR3 protein: CASSQEGRTNSPLHF; CDR3 DNA: TGCGCCAGCAGCCAAGAAGGACGGACCAATTCACCCCTCCACTTT
clone size: few; CDR3 length: 16; V gene: TRBV7-9; D gene: .; J gene: TRBJ1-5; CDR3 protein: CASSLGVLGGNQPQHF; CDR3 DNA: TGTGCCAGCAGCTTAGGTGTCTTGGGCGGCAATCAGCCCCAGCATTTT
clone size: few; CDR3 length: 14; V gene: TRBV20-1; D gene: .; J gene: TRBJ2-5; CDR3 protein: CSARAGHGEETQYF; CDR3 DNA: TGCAGTGCTAGAGCGGGCCACGGGGAAGAGACCCAGTACTTC
clone size: .; CDR3 length: 16; V gene: TRBV2; D gene: .; J gene: TRBJ2-7; CDR3 protein: CASSEDGGGGSYEQYF; CDR3 DNA: TGTGCCAGCAGTGAAGACGGAGGTGGTGGCTCCTACGAGCAGTACTTC
clone size: .; CDR3 length: 12; V gene: TRBV13; D gene: .; J gene: TRBJ2-7; CDR3 protein: CASSFKGTEQYF; CDR3 DNA: TGTGCCAGCAGCTTTAAGGGTACCGAGCAGTACTTC
clone size: few; CDR3 length: 13; V gene: TRBV29-1; D gene: .; J gene: TRBJ2-7; CDR3 protein: CSVEDGNSYEQYF; CDR3 DNA: TGCAGCGTTGAAGACGGAAACTCCTACGAGCAGTACTTC
clone size: few; CDR3 length: 14; V gene: TRBV28; D gene: .; J gene: TRBJ2-1; CDR3 protein: CASSYEVRVGEQFF; CDR3 DNA: TGTGCCAGCAGTTATGAGGTCAGGGTGGGTGAGCAGTTCTTC
clone size: .; CDR3 length: 16; V gene: TRBV5-1; D gene: .; J gene: TRBJ1-3; CDR3 protein: CASSLEGLNSGNTIYF; CDR3 DNA: TGCGCCAGCAGCTTGGAGGGACTAAACTCTGGAAACACCATATATTTT
clone size: few; CDR3 length: 16; V gene: TRBV27; D gene: .; J gene: TRBJ2-2; CDR3 protein: CATALPGAIGTGELFF; CDR3 DNA: TGTGCCACGGCCCTGCCGGGGGCTATTGGCACCGGGGAGCTGTTTTTT
clone size: many; CDR3 length: 14; V gene: TRBV28; D gene: TRBD2; J gene: TRBJ2-3; CDR3 protein: CATYSGATTDTQYF; CDR3 DNA: TGTGCCACTTATAGCGGGGCGACCACAGATACGCAGTATTTT
clone size: .; CDR3 length: 12; V gene: TRBV29-1; D gene: .; J gene: TRBJ1-4; CDR3 protein: CSVLGPGEKLFF; CDR3 DNA: TGCAGCGTTTTAGGGCCAGGGGAAAAACTGTTTTTT
clone size: many; CDR3 length: 16; V gene: TRBV5-1; D gene: .; J gene: TRBJ1-4; CDR3 protein: CASSLQPILIGEKLFF; CDR3 DNA: TGCGCCAGCAGCTTGCAGCCGATCCTAATTGGTGAAAAACTGTTTTTT
clone size: few; CDR3 length: 12; V gene: TRBV5-6; D gene: .; J gene: TRBJ1-2; CDR3 protein: CASSLRNYGYTF; CDR3 DNA: TGTGCCAGCAGCTTGCGGAACTATGGCTACACCTTC
clone size: few; CDR3 length: 15; V gene: TRBV7-6; D gene: .; J gene: TRBJ1-5; CDR3 protein: CASSLGGIGNQPQHF; CDR3 DNA: TGTGCCAGCAGCTTAGGGGGTATTGGCAATCAGCCCCAGCATTTT